The 30 T cell receptor beta chains below come from one sample, sequenced in a study of PD-L1 blockade in urothelial cancer. The repertoire was sequenced with immunoSEQ multiplex PCR; TCRdb's copy has only in-frame clones and lacks some. The data hold about 450 clones, with about 24% observed a single time. The sample in question was tumor tissue, obtained before atezolizumab (anti-PD-L1) treatment. Source of these receptors: a man aged 60 to 69 with urothelial cancer.

This clone is judged medium-sized. The rearrangement links TRBV11-3 to TRBJ2-5; TRBD2 agrees at 9 bases. Germline V CDR1 and CDR2: SGHNT, YENEEA. CDR3 length equals 17 residues. The V segment lost 5 bases and the J segment 5 bases; nucleotides outside the gene matches: 15. The CDR3 loop reads CASSQRLAGTFRETQYF. The CDR3 coding sequence is TGTGCCAGCAGCCAACGCCTAGCGGGGACGTTCCGGGAGACCCAGTACTTC. Full variable domain (missing parts from reference TRBV11-3 and TRBJ2-5): EAGVVQSPRYKIIEKKQPVAFWCNPISGHNTLYWYLQNLGQGPELLIRYENEEAVDDSQLPKDRFSAERLKGVDSTLKIQPAELGDSAVYLCASSQRLAGTFRETQYFGPGTRLLVL.

The chain combines TRBV11-3 with TRBJ1-1; TRBD1 matches 8 bases. This CDR3 has 18 amino acids. V lost 1 base and J lost 1; bases outside the gene matches: 11. Per the germline V gene, CDR1 is SGHNT and CDR2 is YENEEA. CDR3 protein: CASSLGRQGYFRNTEAFF. In DNA form, the CDR3 reads TGTGCCAGCAGCTTAGGGAGACAGGGGTATTTCCGGAACACTGAAGCTTTCTTT.

The chain joins TRBV6-8 to TRBJ2-3; 13 bases match TRBD2. CDR1 is MNHGY and CDR2 is SAAAGT in the germline V gene. The CDR3 runs to 18 residues. V trimming: 7 bases; J trimming: 5 bases; junction bases outside the gene matches: 15. The CDR3 DNA sequence: TGTGCCAGCAACCCCCGCCCCGGACTAGCGGGGGCTGGAGATACGCAGTATTTT. It yields the protein CASNPRPGLAGAGDTQYF.

This rearrangement joins TRBV4-1 to TRBJ1-2; D gene ambiguous. Looked up from germline, CDR1 is MGHRA and CDR2 is YSYEKL. This CDR3 spans 15 amino acids. Deletions cut 1 base from V and 4 bases from J, with 13 bases between. CDR3 bases: TGCGCCAGCAGCCAAGTCCGGACGCCGAGCTATGGCTACACCTTC. Protein product: CASSQVRTPSYGYTF.

The CDR3 coding sequence is TGTGCCAGTAGTATCTTGACTAGCGGGAGGCCACGTGAGCAGTTCTTC. Translated: CASSILTSGRPREQFF. The chain links TRBV19 to TRBJ2-1; 13 positions agree with TRBD2. The CDR3 totals 16 residues. Germline trimming cut 3 bases from V and 9 bases from J; bases unmatched to any gene: 8. CDR1 LNHDA and CDR2 SQIVND come from the germline V gene (reference sequence).

This clone was detected only a few times. This chain links TRBV6-8 with TRBJ2-3, with 12 bases lining up with TRBD1. CDR1 and CDR2 (germline): MNHGY, SAAAGT. V was pared by 8 bases and J by 4 bases, with 10 bases of the junction left unmatched. This CDR3 comprises 16 residues. The CDR3 here is CASGLSGTGGADTQYF. CDR3 nucleotide sequence: TGTGCCAGCGGCCTCTCCGGGACAGGGGGCGCAGATACGCAGTATTTT.

In its sample, this clone was seen a few times. V is TRBV28 and J is TRBJ2-5, with D tentatively TRBD1 (6 bases). V lost 6 bases and J 2 bases, leaving 13 bases between the germline ends. CDR1 and CDR2 from the germline V gene are MDHEN and SYDVKM. The CDR3 is 14 residues long. CDR3 nucleotide sequence: TGTGCCAGCAGACCGGGGACAAATCAAGAGACCCAGTACTTC. Residues: CASRPGTNQETQYF.

This clone was seen more than once but under ten times. The chain links TRBV29-1 to TRBJ1-2; D is ambiguous. CDR1 is SQVTM and CDR2 is ANQGSEA in the germline V gene. The CDR3 extends over 12 amino acids. The ends were cut back, 4 bases at V and 6 bases at J, with 12 bases in the middle. CDR3 sequence reads: CSVGVSVDGYTF. The CDR3 region has the DNA TGCAGCGTTGGGGTAAGCGTAGATGGCTACACCTTC.

Judged by abundance, this clone is medium-sized. The chain employs TRBV6-8 and TRBJ2-7; D is ambiguous. The CDR3 covers 13 residues. The ends were cut back, 4 bases at V and 7 bases at J, with 14 bases in the middle. Germline V gives CDR1 MNHGY, CDR2 SAAAGT. CDR3 protein: CASSSRGPNEQYF. The CDR3 DNA is TGTGCCAGCAGTTCCCGCGGACCCAATGAGCAGTACTTC.

The rearrangement links TRBV19 to TRBJ2-1; 9 bases are a match to TRBD2. From germline, CDR1 is LNHDA and CDR2 SQIVND (reference sequence). J gave up 0 bases and V 6 bases, and 12 bases lay outside the gene matches. The CDR3 totals 18 residues. In DNA form, the CDR3 reads TGTGCCAGTAGCCCCCGAAGCGGGAGGCTCAGCTCCTACAATGAGCAGTTCTTC. Residues: CASSPRSGRLSSYNEQFF.

V and J are TRBV18 and TRBJ1-5; D may be TRBD1 (5 bases). Germline CDR1 is KGHSH and CDR2 is LQKENI. The CDR3 is 16 residues long. The ends were cut back, 1 base at V and 6 bases at J, with 16 bases in the middle. The CDR3 here is CASSPRYGRGSQPQHF. The DNA for the CDR3 is TGTGCCAGCTCACCACGGTACGGGAGGGGTAGTCAGCCCCAGCATTTT.

This clone ranks as large. This chain uses TRBV6-8 with TRBJ2-3; no clear D gene. Looked up from germline, CDR1 is MNHGY and CDR2 is SAAAGT. With 0 bases removed from V and 2 bases from J, the gap between germline ends came to 15 bases. CDR3 length equals 17 residues. The CDR3 loop is CASSYSIFSFNTDTQYF. DNA of the CDR3: TGTGCCAGCAGTTACTCGATCTTCAGTTTTAACACAGATACGCAGTATTTT.

The chain uses TRBV19 and TRBJ1-2; tentatively, D is TRBD1 (5 bases). The germline CDR1 and CDR2 sequences are LNHDA and SQIVND (reference sequence). V dropped 6 bases and J dropped 1 base, with 12 bases sitting between them. This CDR3 comprises 14 residues. The CDR3 nucleotides are TGTGCCAGTAGCGCAGGGACGGTTAACTATGGCTACACCTTC. Protein sequence: CASSAGTVNYGYTF.

This clone came up a few times. This rearrangement joins TRBV9 to TRBJ2-3, with 14 bases that match TRBD2. J gave up 4 bases and V 4 bases, and 5 bases lay outside the gene matches. This CDR3 is 16 amino acids long. Germline loops: CDR1 SGDLS, CDR2 YYNGEE. The CDR3 here is CASSPGTSGSADTQYF. The CDR3 DNA reads TGTGCCAGCAGCCCTGGGACTAGCGGGAGCGCAGATACGCAGTATTTT.

The table lists this clone with a few counts. The rearrangement joins TRBV19 to TRBJ2-3; D is possibly TRBD1 or TRBD2 (6 bases each). The germline gives CDR1 LNHDA, CDR2 SQIVND (reference sequence). The CDR3 length is 14 residues. Trimming removed 5 bases from V and 3 bases from J, with 12 bases in between. CDR3 region: CASSLEGGTDTQYF. CDR3 nucleotides: TGTGCCAGTAGTCTCGAGGGGGGTACAGATACGCAGTATTTT.

There are a few counts of this clone. The gene calls are TRBV30 and TRBJ1-1, with TRBD1 matching over 7 bases. The germline CDR1 and CDR2 sequences are GTSNPN and SVGIG (reference sequence). The CDR3 consists of 13 residues. V lost 1 base to trimming and J lost 5 bases; unmatched junction nucleotides: 4. CDR3 in DNA: TGTGCCTGGAGTGCCACAGGGGATACTGAAGCTTTCTTT. Translated, it gives CAWSATGDTEAFF.

This sequence joins TRBV6-8 and TRBJ1-5, with 7 bases lining up with TRBD1. The ends lost 4 bases at V and 6 bases at J; junction bases unmatched: 6. The CDR3 extends over 14 amino acids. Germline CDR1 reads MNHGY; CDR2 reads SAAAGT. The CDR3 loop is CASSLQGSGQPQHF. The DNA of the CDR3 is TGTGCCAGCAGTTTACAGGGGTCGGGTCAGCCCCAGCATTTT.

The chain combines TRBV28 with TRBJ1-4; no firm D call. V lost 10 bases to trimming and J lost 4 bases, with 13 bases between them. The CDR3 has 13 residues. Germline loops: CDR1 MDHEN, CDR2 SYDVKM. CDR3 nucleotides: TGTGCCATCCGGAGAGCGAGTAATGAAAAACTGTTTTTT. Residues: CAIRRASNEKLFF.

This clone appeared a few times. The chain recombines TRBV5-1 with TRBJ2-5; TRBD1 agrees at 7 bases. CDR1 and CDR2 from the germline V gene are SGHRS and YFSETQ. The CDR3 length is 14 residues. Germline trimming cut 2 bases from V and 4 bases from J; bases unmatched to any gene: 5. The CDR3 DNA sequence: TGCGCCAGCAGCTTTGGGACAGAAGGAGAGACCCAGTACTTC. As protein: CASSFGTEGETQYF.

This clone has just a few counts. The rearrangement links TRBV11-3 to TRBJ2-3; 10 bases match TRBD1. The CDR3 extends over 15 amino acids. V was clipped by 6 bases and J by 5 bases; unmatched bases: 8. Germline V gives CDR1 SGHNT, CDR2 YENEEA. The CDR3 is CASSPGQGMIDTQYF. Written as DNA, the CDR3 is TGTGCCAGCAGTCCGGGACAGGGGATGATAGATACGCAGTATTTT.

This clone is large within its sample. This sequence joins TRBV11-3 and TRBJ1-1; D is possibly TRBD1 (5 bases). V was trimmed by 1 base and J by 0 bases, leaving 9 bases between them. Germline loops: CDR1 SGHNT, CDR2 YENEEA. The CDR3 is 15 residues long. The CDR3 sequence is CASSLGGRMNTEAFF. CDR3 nucleotides: TGTGCCAGCAGCTTAGGGGGCAGGATGAACACTGAAGCTTTCTTT.

This chain joins TRBV30 and TRBJ1-4; TRBD1 matches 7 bases. There are 13 residues in the CDR3. The ends lost 7 bases at V and 12 bases at J; junction bases unmatched: 14. Germline CDR1 and CDR2: GTSNPN and SVGIG (reference sequence). The DNA for the CDR3 is TGTGCCTCCCTGAGACAGGGTTCGAGGGAACTGTTTTTT. Translating gives CASLRQGSRELFF.

Within the sample, this clone is large. The J gene is TRBJ2-5, the V gene TRBV9; D might be TRBD2 (5 bases). Germline V gene data show CDR1 as SGDLS and CDR2 as YYNGEE. V lost 0 bases, J lost 0 bases, and 9 bases lay in between. The CDR3 is 15 amino acids. In DNA, the CDR3 is TGTGCCAGCAGCGTAGCTCGAGGGAACCAAGAGACCCAGTACTTC. The encoded protein is CASSVARGNQETQYF.

This clone ranks as large (0.1 to 1%). The J gene is TRBJ1-2, the V gene TRBV6-8, with unresolved D. Trimming shortened V by 1 base and J by 0 bases, and 15 bases separated the two germline ends. The CDR3 is 17 amino acids. The V gene's germline CDR1 is MNHGY and CDR2 SAAAGT. The CDR3 DNA reads TGTGCCAGCAGTTACTTGGCTGGAGGGAAGGCTAACTATGGCTACACCTTC. This encodes CASSYLAGGKANYGYTF.

The chain links TRBV30 to TRBJ2-3; 7 bases line up with TRBD1. V was clipped by 2 bases and J by 0 bases; unmatched bases: 8. CDR3 size: 16 residues. The germline V gene has CDR1 GTSNPN and CDR2 SVGIG (reference sequence). CDR3 bases: TGTGCCTGGAGTCTGGGACAGTTCCCTAGCACAGATACGCAGTATTTT. Translation gives CAWSLGQFPSTDTQYF. Variable domain in full (rest from reference TRBV30 and TRBJ2-3): SQTIHQWPATLVQPVGSPLSLECTVEGTSNPNLYWYRQAAGRGLQLLFYSVGIGQISSEVPQNLSASRPQDRQFILSSKKLLLSDSGFYLCAWSLGQFPSTDTQYFGPGTRLTVL.

The J gene is TRBJ2-3, the V gene TRBV6-8; TRBD2 agrees at 10 bases. The ends lost 5 bases at V and 2 bases at J; junction bases unmatched: 4. Per the germline V gene, CDR1 is MNHGY and CDR2 is SAAAGT. There are 15 residues in the CDR3. Here the CDR3 reads CASSVGTSVTDTQYF. CDR3 coding DNA: TGTGCCAGCAGTGTCGGGACTAGCGTCACAGATACGCAGTATTTT.

The chain carries TRBV19 and TRBJ2-7; D remains unclear. V lost 6 bases, J lost 3 bases, and 12 bases lay in between. Germline CDR1 reads LNHDA; CDR2 reads SQIVND (reference sequence). This CDR3 region has 13 residues. The CDR3 protein is CASSPAIRYEQYF. CDR3 nucleotides: TGTGCCAGTAGCCCGGCGATCCGCTACGAGCAGTACTTC.

V and J are TRBV29-1 and TRBJ1-1, with 8 bases lining up with TRBD1. The CDR3 is made up of 14 amino acids. Germline loops: CDR1 SQVTM, CDR2 ANQGSEA. Unmatched junction bases numbered 7, after V lost 7 bases and J lost 0 bases. The CDR3 region is CSATGARVNTEAFF. CDR3 nucleotides: TGCAGCGCGACAGGGGCCAGGGTGAACACTGAAGCTTTCTTT.

The chain couples TRBV12-5 to TRBJ2-1, with D possibly TRBD2 on 5 matching bases. V was trimmed by 11 bases and J by 4 bases, leaving 9 bases between them. The V gene's germline CDR1 is LGHNT and CDR2 FRNRAP. This CDR3 contains 11 residues. As DNA, the CDR3 is TGTGCTGGTCGGGGTTACAATGAGCAGTTCTTC. Its translation: CAGRGYNEQFF.

This clone has only a few counts. This chain joins TRBV6-8 and TRBJ2-7, with TRBD1 matching 7 bases. Germline V lookup: CDR1 MNHGY, CDR2 SAAAGT. V lost 2 bases to trimming and J lost 1 base; unmatched junction nucleotides: 5. The CDR3 consists of 15 residues. The CDR3 spells CASSYEQGWSYEQYF. CDR3 DNA sequence: TGTGCCAGCAGTTACGAACAGGGGTGGTCCTACGAGCAGTACTTC.